This entry lists 10 T cell receptor beta chains sequenced from one sample in a study of response to subunit inactivated influenza vaccine. TCRdb passed the RT-PCR reads through MiXCR, listing each CDR3 protein once. The sample yields about 190,000 distinct CDR3 sequences, over 13% seen once. This sample comprised CD8+ T cells sorted from PBMCs, obtained 5 days after vaccination. These receptors all come from a man aged 45-60 years who received an inactivated influenza vaccine.

The chain joins TRBV18 to TRBJ2-7; 8 nucleotides align to TRBD2. V lost 6 bases and J lost 0; bases outside the gene matches: 19. The germline V gene encodes CDR1 KGHSH and CDR2 LQKENI. The length of the CDR3 is 19 residues. The CDR3 here is CASSLNPFEAGVSSYEQYF. Written as DNA, the CDR3 is TGTGCCAGCTCCCTTAACCCTTTCGAAGCGGGAGTGAGCTCCTACGAGCAGTACTTC.

The genes are TRBV28 and TRBJ2-1; 9 bases match TRBD2. Losses at the gene ends were 11 bases for V and 6 bases for J; bases not matched to a gene: 8. This CDR3 is 13 amino acids long. Germline V gene sequence: CDR1 MDHEN, CDR2 SYDVKM. The CDR3 sequence: CAHSAGGLNEQFF. Here the CDR3 DNA reads TGTGCCCACTCGGCGGGAGGGCTCAATGAGCAGTTCTTC.

The table lists this clonotype with a few counts. The rearrangement uses TRBV12-3 or TRBV12-4 and TRBJ2-1; 7 nucleotides line up with TRBD2. J lost 3 bases, V lost 5 bases, and 7 bases had no gene match. The CDR3 extends over 15 amino acids. The CDR3 loop is CASSISGAIYNEQFF. CDR3 nucleotides: TGTGCCAGCAGTATCAGCGGGGCCATCTACAATGAGCAGTTCTTC.

This clonotype has at least ten counts. The V and J genes are TRBV2 and TRBJ1-5, with 11 bases aligning to TRBD1. The CDR3 extends over 17 amino acids. The V and J ends lost 4 bases and 3 bases, in that order; junction bases with no gene match: 8. Germline-derived CDR1 and CDR2 are SNHLY and FYNNEI. The DNA of the CDR3 is TGTGCCAGCAGTGTCCCAGGACAGGGGGCGGACAATCAGCCCCAGCATTTT. Translation: CASSVPGQGADNQPQHF.

The table lists this clonotype with a few counts. The genes are TRBV28 and TRBJ2-7; TRBD2 matches 9 bases. Germline CDR1 and CDR2: MDHEN and SYDVKM. The CDR3 spans 16 residues. The trim removed 7 bases at V and 1 base at J, leaving 11 bases unmatched. Here the CDR3 reads CASTTGLGLASYEQYF. The CDR3 nucleotides are TGTGCCAGCACGACCGGTCTGGGACTAGCTTCCTACGAGCAGTACTTC. The full variable domain, its missing parts supplied by reference TRBV28 and TRBJ2-7, is DVKVTQSSRYLVKRTGEKVFLECVQDMDHENMFWYRQDPGLGLRLIYFSYDVKMKEKGDIPEGYSVSREKKERFSLILESASTNQTSMYLCASTTGLGLASYEQYFGPGTRLTVT.

The chain couples TRBV11-2 to TRBJ2-3; D is uncertain. V lost 5 bases to trimming and J lost 6 bases, with 12 bases between them. The CDR3 consists of 13 residues. Germline CDR1 reads SGHAT; CDR2 reads FQNNGV. CDR3 amino acids: CASSPDPGDTQYF. The CDR3 DNA is TGTGCCAGCAGCCCGGATCCCGGTGATACGCAGTATTTT. The full variable domain, in which reference TRBV11-2 and TRBJ2-3 provide the parts outside the CDR3, is EAGVAQSPRYKIIEKRQSVAFWCNPISGHATLYWYQQILGQGPKLLIQFQNNGVVDDSQLPKDRFSAERLKGVDSTLKIQPAKLEDSAVYLCASSPDPGDTQYFGPGTRLTVL.

This clonotype has a handful of counts. The chain employs TRBV4-3 and TRBJ1-2, with D possibly being TRBD1 (5 bases). Germline loops: CDR1 LGHNA, CDR2 YSLEER. V shed 4 bases and J shed 0 bases, with 12 bases lying between them. This CDR3 comprises 15 residues. CDR3 DNA sequence: TGCGCCAGCAGCCCCCTCGGGGGGGCTAACTATGGCTACACCTTC. Translation: CASSPLGGANYGYTF.

J is TRBJ2-1 and V is TRBV19, with TRBD2 identical over 10 bases. J lost 4 bases, V lost 3 bases, and 3 bases had no gene match. CDR1 is LNHDA, CDR2 SQIVND, per germline (reference sequence). The CDR3 length is 15 residues. The CDR3 nucleotides are TGTGCCAGTAGTATTTTGACTAGCGGGTACAATGAGCAGTTCTTC. The encoded protein is CASSILTSGYNEQFF. The variable domain in full, with the rest retrieved from reference TRBV19 and TRBJ2-1, is DGGITQSPKYLFRKEGQNVTLSCEQNLNHDAMYWYRQDPGQGLRLIYYSQIVNDFQKGDIAEGYSVSREKKESFPLTVTSAQKNPTAFYLCASSILTSGYNEQFFGPGTRLTVL.

V is TRBV7-9 and J is TRBJ2-3, with D perhaps matching TRBD1 (6 bases). Germline V lookup: CDR1 SEHNR, CDR2 FQNEAQ (reference sequence). The CDR3 runs 16 residues. V lost 5 bases and J 3 bases, leaving 18 bases between the germline ends. The CDR3 DNA reads TGTGCCAGCAGCCCACTGGAACAGGGAAGGACAGATACGCAGTATTTT. It yields the protein CASSPLEQGRTDTQYF.

This clonotype has just a few counts. The rearrangement links TRBV15 to TRBJ2-5; no firm D call. CDR1 and CDR2 (germline): LNHNV, YYDKDF (reference sequence). The V and J ends lost 0 bases and 2 bases respectively, with 10 bases between them. The CDR3 sequence is 15 residues long. The CDR3 DNA sequence: TGTGCCACCAGCAGAGATCTGGCGGTACAAGAGACCCAGTACTTC. Amino acid sequence: CATSRDLAVQETQYF.